This entry is about one T cell receptor beta chain. Its antigen is as yet unknown. The CDR3 consists of 15 residues. Trimming removed 3 bases from V and 7 bases from J, with 18 bases in between. The germline gives CDR1 LGHNA, CDR2 YNFKEQ. These data originate in a study of T-cell memory formation after mild COVID-19. Study-wide findings and caveats: The appearance of some responding clones in pre-infection memory suggested that cross-reactive memory joined. Clones contracting over day 15 to 85 were CD4/CD8 balanced, with later expanders leaning CD4+.

TCRdb itself ran the 5' RACE reads through MiXCR, one entry per CDR3 protein. The sample has under 550,000 distinct CDR3 sequences, roughly 18% seen once. The sample taken for sequencing was PBMCs or a T cell subset sorted from them (not recorded which). The clonotype originates from a man between 18 and 35 years old who had mild COVID-19 (a few samples of this study predate the infection). Cell type and time point are not known. The genes are TRBV4-2 and TRBJ2-5; D perhaps matches TRBD2 (6 bases). The CDR3 sequence is CASSQGGEGWGTQYF. CDR3 sequence (DNA): TGTGCCAGCAGCCAGGGGGGTGAGGGTTGGGGGACCCAGTACTTC.